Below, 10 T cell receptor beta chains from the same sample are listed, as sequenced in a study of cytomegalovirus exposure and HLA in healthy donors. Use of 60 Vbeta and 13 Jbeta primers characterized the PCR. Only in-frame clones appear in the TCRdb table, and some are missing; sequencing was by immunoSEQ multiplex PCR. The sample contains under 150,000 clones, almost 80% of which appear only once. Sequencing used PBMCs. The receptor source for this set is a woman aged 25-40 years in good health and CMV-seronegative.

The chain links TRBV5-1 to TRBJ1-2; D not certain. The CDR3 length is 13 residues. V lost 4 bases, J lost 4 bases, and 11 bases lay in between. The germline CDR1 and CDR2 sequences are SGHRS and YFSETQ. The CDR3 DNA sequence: TGCGCCAGCAGCCTTATGGAGAGCTATGGCTACACCTTC. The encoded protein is CASSLMESYGYTF.

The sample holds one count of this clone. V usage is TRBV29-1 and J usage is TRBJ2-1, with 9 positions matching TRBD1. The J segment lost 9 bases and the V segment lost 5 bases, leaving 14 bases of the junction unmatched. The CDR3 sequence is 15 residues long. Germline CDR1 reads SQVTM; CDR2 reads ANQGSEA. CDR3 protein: CSVRAPGQGRFEQFF. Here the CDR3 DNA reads TGCAGCGTTCGGGCTCCGGGACAGGGTAGGTTTGAGCAGTTCTTC.

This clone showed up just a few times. The CDR3 here is CASPRQGEYNEQFF. For the CDR3, the DNA is TGCGCCAGCCCTCGACAGGGCGAATACAATGAGCAGTTCTTC. The chain recombines TRBV10-1 with TRBJ2-1; 7 nucleotides match TRBD1. CDR1 is WNHNN and CDR2 is SYGVQD in the germline V gene (reference sequence). J was trimmed by 4 bases and V by 8 bases; bases with no gene match: 8. The CDR3 length is 14 residues.

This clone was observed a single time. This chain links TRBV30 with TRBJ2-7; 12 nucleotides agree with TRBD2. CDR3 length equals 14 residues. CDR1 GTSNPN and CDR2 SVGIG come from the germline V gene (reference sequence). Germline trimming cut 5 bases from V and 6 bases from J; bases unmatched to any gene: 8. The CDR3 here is CAWRSGLAGPEQYF. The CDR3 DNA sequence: TGTGCCTGGCGGTCCGGACTAGCGGGGCCCGAGCAGTACTTC.

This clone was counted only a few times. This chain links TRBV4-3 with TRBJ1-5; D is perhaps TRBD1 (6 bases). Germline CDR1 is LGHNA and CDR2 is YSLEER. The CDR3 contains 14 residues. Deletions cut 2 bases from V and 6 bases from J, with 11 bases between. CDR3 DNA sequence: TGCGCCAGCAGCCAACTATTAGGGGGTCAGCCCCAGCATTTT. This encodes CASSQLLGGQPQHF.

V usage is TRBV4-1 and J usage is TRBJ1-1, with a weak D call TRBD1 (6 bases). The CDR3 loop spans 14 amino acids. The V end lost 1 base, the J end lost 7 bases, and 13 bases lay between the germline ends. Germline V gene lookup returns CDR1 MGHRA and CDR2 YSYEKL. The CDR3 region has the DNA TGCGCCAGCAGCCAAGTGGGGGGGCATTTTGAAGCTTTCTTT. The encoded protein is CASSQVGGHFEAFF.

The CDR3 here is CASSAPGVSYEQYF. CDR3 in DNA: TGTGCCAGCAGTGCCCCCGGAGTCTCCTACGAGCAGTACTTC. V gene TRBV28 combines with J gene TRBJ2-7; D is uncertain. The CDR3 contains 14 residues. Per germline, CDR1 MDHEN and CDR2 SYDVKM. Between the trimmed V and J ends, which lost 5 bases and 0 bases, there was a span of 11 bases. Supplemented by reference TRBV28 and TRBJ2-7, the full variable domain reads DVKVTQSSRYLVKRTGEKVFLECVQDMDHENMFWYRQDPGLGLRLIYFSYDVKMKEKGDIPEGYSVSREKKERFSLILESASTNQTSMYLCASSAPGVSYEQYFGPGTRLTVT.

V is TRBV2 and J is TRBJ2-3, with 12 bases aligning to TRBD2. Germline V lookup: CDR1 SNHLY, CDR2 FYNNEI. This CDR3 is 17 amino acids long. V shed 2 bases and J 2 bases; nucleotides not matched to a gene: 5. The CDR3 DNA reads TGTGCCAGCAGTGAAATCGGACTAGCGGGGACCACAGATACGCAGTATTTT. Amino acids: CASSEIGLAGTTDTQYF. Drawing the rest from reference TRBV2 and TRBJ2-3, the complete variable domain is EPEVTQTPSHQVTQMGQEVILRCVPISNHLYFYWYRQILGQKVEFLVSFYNNEISEKSEIFDDQFSVERPDGSNFTLKIRSTKLEDSAMYFCASSEIGLAGTTDTQYFGPGTRLTVL.

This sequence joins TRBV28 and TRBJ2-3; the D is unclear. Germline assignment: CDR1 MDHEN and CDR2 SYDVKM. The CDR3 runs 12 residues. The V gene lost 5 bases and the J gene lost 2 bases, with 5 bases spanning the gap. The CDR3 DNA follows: TGTGCCAGCAGTCCCGTCACAGATACGCAGTATTTT. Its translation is CASSPVTDTQYF.

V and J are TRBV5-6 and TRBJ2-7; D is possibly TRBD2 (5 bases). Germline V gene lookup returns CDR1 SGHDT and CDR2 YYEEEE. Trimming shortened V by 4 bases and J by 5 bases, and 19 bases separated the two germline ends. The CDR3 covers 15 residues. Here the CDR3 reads CASSSPGKGPHEQYF. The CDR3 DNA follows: TGTGCCAGCAGCAGCCCGGGAAAAGGGCCCCACGAGCAGTACTTC.